These T cell receptor beta chains were read from a single sample in a study of T cell responses to AZD1222 COVID-19 vaccine. Profiled with immunoSEQ multiplex PCR; TCRdb holds only in-frame clones, not every one. The repertoire has 130,000 to 150,000 clones, about 88% of them found once; the top ten carry about 4.7%. The sequencing here drew on peripheral blood, taken on day 0 of AZD1222 vaccination. The origin of the receptors is an adult in good health. The CDR3 runs from the conserved cysteine through the conserved F or W. A D gene is named only where the DNA matches it firmly. Size values are once, few and many counts, or a class for expanded clones, and some rows have none.

V gene	D gene	clone size	J gene	CDR3 protein	CDR3 DNA
TRBV25-1	.	once	TRBJ2-6	CASSEYRSGANVLTF	TGTGCCAGCAGTGAATATAGGTCTGGGGCCAACGTCCTGACTTTC
TRBV12-3/TRBV12-4	.	.	TRBJ1-2	CASSAPGHRKSTF	TGTGCCAGCAGTGCGCCGGGACACCGCAAAAGCACCTTC
TRBV27	.	once	TRBJ1-1	CASSPLQGNTEAFF	TGTGCCAGCAGTCCCTTACAGGGTAACACTGAAGCTTTCTTT
TRBV6-5	.	.	TRBJ1-4	CASSYGRFNEKLFF	TGTGCCAGCAGTTACGGGCGTTTTAATGAAAAACTGTTTTTT
TRBV27	.	.	TRBJ2-1	CASSRGRGTYNEQFF	TGTGCCAGCAGCCGCGGGCGTGGCACCTACAATGAGCAGTTCTTC
TRBV6-5	TRBD2	.	TRBJ2-1	CASSFSGSTQKQFF	TGTGCCAGCAGTTTTAGCGGGAGCACCCAGAAGCAGTTCTTC
TRBV5-1	.	few	TRBJ2-1	CASSPEGGSYNEQFF	TGCGCCAGCAGCCCGGAAGGGGGCTCCTACAATGAGCAGTTCTTC
TRBV7-3	TRBD2	.	TRBJ2-3	CASSLKPGTSGRTDTQYF	TGTGCCAGCAGCTTAAAACCCGGGACTAGCGGCCGCACAGATACGCAGTATTTT
TRBV4-3	.	.	TRBJ2-6	CASSPRLFPSGANVLTF	TGCGCCAGCAGCCCGCGATTATTCCCCTCTGGGGCCAACGTCCTGACTTTC
TRBV5-4	TRBD1	once	TRBJ2-5	CASRDRSLETQYF	TGTGCCAGCCGGGACAGGTCACTTGAGACCCAGTACTTC
TRBV9	.	once	TRBJ2-1	CASSLTDSHVYNEQFF	TGTGCCAGCAGCCTTACAGACTCGCACGTCTACAATGAGCAGTTCTTC
TRBV5-1	TRBD1	.	TRBJ1-2	CASSLALGDRAGYTF	TGCGCCAGCAGCTTGGCATTAGGGGACAGGGCTGGCTACACCTTC
TRBV7-9	.	.	TRBJ2-7	CASSPAVSGAYEQYF	TGTGCCAGCAGCCCGGCCGTAAGCGGAGCCTACGAGCAGTACTTC
TRBV5-1	.	.	TRBJ1-4	CASSLGTTNEKLFF	TGCGCCAGCAGCTTGGGGACAACTAATGAAAAACTGTTTTTT
TRBV18	.	.	TRBJ1-1	CASSPQGNTEAFF	TGTGCCAGCTCACCACAGGGGAACACTGAAGCTTTCTTT
TRBV7-8	.	.	TRBJ2-7	CASSLAPDYEQYF	TGTGCCAGCAGCTTAGCTCCTGACTACGAGCAGTACTTC
TRBV27	.	.	TRBJ2-1	CASTKTGAIEQFF	TGTGCCAGCACCAAGACCGGGGCCATTGAGCAGTTCTTC
TRBV9	.	.	TRBJ2-5	CASSVSFQETQYF	TGTGCCAGCAGCGTATCTTTCCAAGAGACCCAGTACTTC
TRBV7-2	.	few	TRBJ1-2	CASSFQDIYGYTF	TGTGCCAGCAGCTTTCAGGACATCTATGGCTACACCTTC
TRBV6-5	TRBD1	.	TRBJ2-7	CASSYARFRGRIEQYF	TGTGCCAGCAGTTACGCCCGGTTCAGGGGGCGTATCGAGCAGTACTTC
TRBV28	TRBD1	.	TRBJ1-6	CASSLIDREHSPLHF	TGTGCCAGCAGTTTAATCGACAGGGAGCATTCACCCCTCCACTTT
TRBV28	.	.	TRBJ2-1	CASSRTGTGTYNEQFF	TGTGCCAGCAGTCGAACAGGGACTGGAACCTACAATGAGCAGTTCTTC
TRBV27	TRBD1	.	TRBJ1-1	CASSPSFGQATEAFF	TGTGCCAGCAGCCCTTCTTTCGGACAGGCCACTGAAGCTTTCTTT
TRBV4-3	.	.	TRBJ1-3	CASRINPGTSHSGNTIYF	TGCGCCAGCAGGATCAATCCCGGGACATCCCACTCTGGAAACACCATATATTTT
TRBV5-6	.	.	TRBJ2-5	CASSPASETQYF	TGTGCCAGCAGCCCTGCATCCGAGACCCAGTACTTC
TRBV29-1	TRBD2	.	TRBJ2-1	CSVEGVAGSSYNEQFF	TGCAGCGTTGAGGGGGTAGCGGGGTCCTCCTACAATGAGCAGTTCTTC
TRBV5-1	.	.	TRBJ1-2	CASSVMEGGRGYTF	TGCGCCAGCAGTGTCATGGAGGGCGGTCGTGGCTACACCTTC
TRBV7-2	.	.	TRBJ1-4	CASSLALLQGKLFF	TGTGCCAGCAGCTTAGCCTTACTTCAGGGAAAACTGTTTTTT
TRBV10-3	.	.	TRBJ2-7	CAISESPLGDYEQYF	TGTGCCATCAGTGAGTCGCCCTTAGGGGACTACGAGCAGTACTTC
TRBV5-6	.	.	TRBJ1-3	CASSFLPRGNKEHTIYF	TGTGCCAGCAGCTTCCTTCCCCGGGGGAACAAAGAACACACCATATATTTT
TRBV28	TRBD2	few	TRBJ2-7	CASSRGTSGSYEQYF	TGTGCCAGCAGCCGCGGGACTAGCGGGAGTTACGAGCAGTACTTC
TRBV28	.	once	TRBJ1-5	CASGAGPNQPQHF	TGTGCCAGCGGGGCAGGCCCTAATCAGCCCCAGCATTTT
TRBV27	TRBD1	once	TRBJ1-1	CASSYNRGGEAFF	TGTGCCAGCAGTTACAACAGGGGAGGTGAAGCTTTCTTT
TRBV19	.	.	TRBJ2-1	CASNPTSGKQFF	TGTGCCAGTAACCCTACGTCGGGAAAGCAGTTCTTC
TRBV19	TRBD2	.	TRBJ2-7	CASSGTGTSGRQYF	TGTGCCAGTAGTGGGACCGGGACTAGCGGGCGGCAGTACTTC
TRBV7-9	.	.	TRBJ1-2	CASSFQDLKDYGYTF	TGTGCCAGCAGCTTTCAGGACCTAAAAGACTATGGCTACACCTTC
TRBV3-1/TRBV3-2	.	.	TRBJ2-3	CASSQQGRGGTDTQYF	TGTGCCAGCAGCCAACAGGGGAGAGGCGGCACAGATACGCAGTATTTT
TRBV18	.	.	TRBJ2-3	CASSQTGTDTQYF	TGTGCCAGCTCCCAAACGGGCACAGATACGCAGTATTTT
TRBV7-2	TRBD2	.	TRBJ2-7	CASSLGGSGGPRDEQYF	TGTGCCAGCAGCTTAGGCGGTAGCGGGGGGCCAAGGGACGAGCAGTACTTC
TRBV2	.	.	TRBJ1-5	CASSQSIGRSVQPQHF	TGTGCCAGCTCCCAAAGCATAGGGAGAAGCGTTCAGCCCCAGCATTTT
TRBV4-3	.	.	TRBJ1-2	CASSQDRAGSVDTF	TGCGCCAGCAGCCAAGATCGGGCCGGTAGCGTAGACACCTTC
TRBV6-5	.	.	TRBJ1-5	CASSQSTDQPQHF	TGTGCCAGCAGTCAAAGCACGGATCAGCCCCAGCATTTT
TRBV11-2	.	.	TRBJ1-4	CASSLTNTNEKLFF	TGTGCCAGCAGCCTCACCAATACTAATGAAAAACTGTTTTTT